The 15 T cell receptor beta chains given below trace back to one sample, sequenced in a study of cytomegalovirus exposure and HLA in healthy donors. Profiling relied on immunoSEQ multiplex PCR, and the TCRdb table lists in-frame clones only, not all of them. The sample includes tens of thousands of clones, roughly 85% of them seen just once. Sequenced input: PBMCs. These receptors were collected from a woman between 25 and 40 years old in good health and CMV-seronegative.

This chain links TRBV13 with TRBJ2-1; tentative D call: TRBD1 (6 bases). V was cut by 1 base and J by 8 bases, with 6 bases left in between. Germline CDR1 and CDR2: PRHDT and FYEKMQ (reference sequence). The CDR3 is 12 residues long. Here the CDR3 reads CASSLDRDEQFF. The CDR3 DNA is TGTGCCAGCAGCTTAGACAGGGATGAGCAGTTCTTC.

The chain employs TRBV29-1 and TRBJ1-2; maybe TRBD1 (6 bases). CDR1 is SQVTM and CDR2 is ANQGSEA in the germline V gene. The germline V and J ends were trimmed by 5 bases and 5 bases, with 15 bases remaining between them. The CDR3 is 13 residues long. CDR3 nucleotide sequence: TGCAGCGTTCAAAACAGGGTAGAGTATGGCTACACCTTC. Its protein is CSVQNRVEYGYTF.

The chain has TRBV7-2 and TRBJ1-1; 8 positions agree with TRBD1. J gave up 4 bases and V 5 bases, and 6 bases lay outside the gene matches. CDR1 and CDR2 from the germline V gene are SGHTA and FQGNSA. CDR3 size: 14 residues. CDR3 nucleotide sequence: TGTGCCAGCAGCCGACAGGGGACGGGCACTGAAGCTTTCTTT. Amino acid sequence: CASSRQGTGTEAFF.

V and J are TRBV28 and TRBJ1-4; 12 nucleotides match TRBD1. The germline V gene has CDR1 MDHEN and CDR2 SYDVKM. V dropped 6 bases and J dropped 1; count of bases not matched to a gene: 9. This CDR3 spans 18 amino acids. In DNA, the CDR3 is TGTGCCAGCAGACCAACCGGGACAGGGGGCGGAACTAATGAAAAACTGTTTTTT. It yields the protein CASRPTGTGGGTNEKLFF. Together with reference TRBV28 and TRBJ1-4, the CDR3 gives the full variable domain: DVKVTQSSRYLVKRTGEKVFLECVQDMDHENMFWYRQDPGLGLRLIYFSYDVKMKEKGDIPEGYSVSREKKERFSLILESASTNQTSMYLCASRPTGTGGGTNEKLFFGSGTQLSVL.

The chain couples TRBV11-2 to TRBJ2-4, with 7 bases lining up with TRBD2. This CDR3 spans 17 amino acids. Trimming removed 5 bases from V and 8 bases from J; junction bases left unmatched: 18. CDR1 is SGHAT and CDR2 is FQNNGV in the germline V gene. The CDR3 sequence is CASSLMGGVSLQYIQYF. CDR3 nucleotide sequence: TGTGCCAGCAGCCTAATGGGGGGGGTCTCCCTCCAATACATTCAGTACTTC.

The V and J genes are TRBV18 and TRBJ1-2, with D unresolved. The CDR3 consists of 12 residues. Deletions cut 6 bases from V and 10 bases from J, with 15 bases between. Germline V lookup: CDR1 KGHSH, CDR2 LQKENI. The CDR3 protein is CASSPIFENYTF. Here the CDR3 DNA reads TGTGCCAGCTCGCCCATTTTTGAGAACTACACCTTC.

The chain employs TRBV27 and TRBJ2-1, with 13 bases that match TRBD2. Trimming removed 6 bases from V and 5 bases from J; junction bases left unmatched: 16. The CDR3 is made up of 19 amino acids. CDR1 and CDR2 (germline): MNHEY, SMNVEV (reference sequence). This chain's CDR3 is CASRGLAGLKGNSNNEQFF. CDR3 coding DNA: TGTGCCAGCAGGGGACTAGCGGGACTTAAAGGCAACTCGAACAATGAGCAGTTCTTC.

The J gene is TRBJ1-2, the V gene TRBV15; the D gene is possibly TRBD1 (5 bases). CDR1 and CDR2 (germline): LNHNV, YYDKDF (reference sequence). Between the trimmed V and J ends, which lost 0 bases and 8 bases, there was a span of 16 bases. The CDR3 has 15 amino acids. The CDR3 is CATSRDLGTLGGYTF. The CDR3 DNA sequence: TGTGCCACCAGCAGAGATCTGGGGACTCTGGGCGGCTACACCTTC.

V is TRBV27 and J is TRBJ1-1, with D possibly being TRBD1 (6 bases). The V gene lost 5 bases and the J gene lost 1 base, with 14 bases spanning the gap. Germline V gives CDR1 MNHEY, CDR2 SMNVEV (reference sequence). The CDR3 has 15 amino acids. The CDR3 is CASSLRTDSNTEAFF. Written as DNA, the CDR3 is TGTGCCAGCAGTCTGCGGACAGACTCGAACACTGAAGCTTTCTTT.

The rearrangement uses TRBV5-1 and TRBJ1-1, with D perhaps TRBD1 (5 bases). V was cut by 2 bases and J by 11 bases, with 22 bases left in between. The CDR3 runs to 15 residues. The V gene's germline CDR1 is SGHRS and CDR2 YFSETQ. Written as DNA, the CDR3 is TGCGCCAGCAGCTTAGAGGCCTTGAGGCGGGGGGAGGCTTTCTTT. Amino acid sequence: CASSLEALRRGEAFF.

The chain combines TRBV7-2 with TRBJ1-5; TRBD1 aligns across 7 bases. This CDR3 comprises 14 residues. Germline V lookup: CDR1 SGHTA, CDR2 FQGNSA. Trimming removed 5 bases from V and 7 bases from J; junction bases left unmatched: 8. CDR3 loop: CASSRRQGEQPQHF. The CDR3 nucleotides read TGTGCCAGCAGCCGTAGACAGGGAGAGCAGCCCCAGCATTTT.

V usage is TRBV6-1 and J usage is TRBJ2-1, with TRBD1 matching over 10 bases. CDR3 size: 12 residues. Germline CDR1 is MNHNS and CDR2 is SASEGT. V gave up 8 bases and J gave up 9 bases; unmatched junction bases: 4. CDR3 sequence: CASGQGGIEQFF. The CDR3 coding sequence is TGTGCCAGCGGACAGGGGGGCATTGAGCAGTTCTTC.

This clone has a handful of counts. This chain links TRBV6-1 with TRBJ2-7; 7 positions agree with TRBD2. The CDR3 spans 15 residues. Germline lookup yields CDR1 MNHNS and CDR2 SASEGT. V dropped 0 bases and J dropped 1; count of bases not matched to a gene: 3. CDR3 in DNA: TGTGCCAGCAGTGAAGCCGGCGGGAGATCCTACGAGCAGTACTTC. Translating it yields CASSEAGGRSYEQYF.

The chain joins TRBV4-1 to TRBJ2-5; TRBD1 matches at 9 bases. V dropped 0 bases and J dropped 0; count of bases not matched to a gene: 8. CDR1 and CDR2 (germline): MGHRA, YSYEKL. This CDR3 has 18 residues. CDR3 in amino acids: CASSQEPPGTGYQETQYF. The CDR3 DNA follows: TGCGCCAGCAGCCAAGAGCCTCCGGGGACAGGGTACCAAGAGACCCAGTACTTC.

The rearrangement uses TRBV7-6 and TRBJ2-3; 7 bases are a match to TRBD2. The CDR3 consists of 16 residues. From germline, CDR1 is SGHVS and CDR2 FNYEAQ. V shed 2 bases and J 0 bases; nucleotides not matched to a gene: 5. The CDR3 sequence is CASSLLASGSTDTQYF. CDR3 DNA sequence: TGTGCCAGCAGCTTATTGGCTAGCGGAAGCACAGATACGCAGTATTTT.